The clone carrying this T cell receptor beta chain was counted ten times or more. RNA transcripts gave rise to amplified TCR beta CDR3 regions. The TCR CDR3 was amplified in a first-round RT-PCR using the HTBI primer set. Each CDR3 protein is one row after TCRdb ran MiXCR on the multiplex PCR reads. The sample lists some 200,000 distinct CDR3 sequences, roughly a sixth seen once, with more than 50% in the top ten. This sample was included in a study of T cells in Graves' hyperthyroidism and ophthalmopathy. Uncontrolled infection, other autoimmune disease, pregnancy or lactation excluded patients. CDR3 length: 12 residues. V lost 10 bases and J 1 base, leaving 9 bases between the germline ends.

The chain employs TRBV12-3 or TRBV12-4 and TRBJ2-3, with D possibly TRBD2 on 6 matching bases. Sequenced sample: blood. This TCR was sampled from a woman in her fifties or sixties with Graves' hyperthyroidism. CDR3 protein: CATGRGTDTQYF. The CDR3 DNA follows: TGTGCCACCGGGAGAGGCACAGATACGCAGTATTTT.